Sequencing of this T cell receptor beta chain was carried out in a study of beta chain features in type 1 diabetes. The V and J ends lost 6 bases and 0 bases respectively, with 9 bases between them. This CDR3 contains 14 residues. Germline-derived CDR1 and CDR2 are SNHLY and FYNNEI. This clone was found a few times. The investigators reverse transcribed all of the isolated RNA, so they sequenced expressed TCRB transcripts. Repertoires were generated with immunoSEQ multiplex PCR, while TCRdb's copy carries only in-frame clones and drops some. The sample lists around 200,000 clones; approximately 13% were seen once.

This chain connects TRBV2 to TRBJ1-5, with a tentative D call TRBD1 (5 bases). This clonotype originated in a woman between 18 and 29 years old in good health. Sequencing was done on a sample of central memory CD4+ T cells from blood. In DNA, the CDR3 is TGTGCCAGCAGGCGGGGCAATAGCAATCAGCCCCAGCATTTT. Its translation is CASRRGNSNQPQHF.